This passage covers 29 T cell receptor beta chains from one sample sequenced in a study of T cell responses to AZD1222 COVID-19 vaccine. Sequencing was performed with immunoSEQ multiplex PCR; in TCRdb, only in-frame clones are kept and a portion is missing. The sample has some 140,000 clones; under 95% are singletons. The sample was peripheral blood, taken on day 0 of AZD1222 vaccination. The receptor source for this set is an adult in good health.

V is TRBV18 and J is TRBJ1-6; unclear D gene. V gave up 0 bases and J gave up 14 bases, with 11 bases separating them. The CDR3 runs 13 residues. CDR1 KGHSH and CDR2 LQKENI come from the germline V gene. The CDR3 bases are TGTGCCAGCTCACCACCCTCGGAGAAGACCCTCCACTTT. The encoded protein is CASSPPSEKTLHF.

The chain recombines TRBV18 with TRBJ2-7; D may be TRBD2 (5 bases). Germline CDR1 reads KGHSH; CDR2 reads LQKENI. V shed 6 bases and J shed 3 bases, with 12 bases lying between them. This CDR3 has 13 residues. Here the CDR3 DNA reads TGTGCCAGCTCCCCAGGACTCAACTACGAGCAGTACTTC. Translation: CASSPGLNYEQYF.

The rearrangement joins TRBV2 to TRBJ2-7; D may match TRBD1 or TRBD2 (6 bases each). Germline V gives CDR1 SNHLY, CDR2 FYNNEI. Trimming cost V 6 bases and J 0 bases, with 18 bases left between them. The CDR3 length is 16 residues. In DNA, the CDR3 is TGTGCCAGCAGGTCCGGAGGGGGGCGAAGCTCCTACGAGCAGTACTTC. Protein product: CASRSGGGRSSYEQYF.

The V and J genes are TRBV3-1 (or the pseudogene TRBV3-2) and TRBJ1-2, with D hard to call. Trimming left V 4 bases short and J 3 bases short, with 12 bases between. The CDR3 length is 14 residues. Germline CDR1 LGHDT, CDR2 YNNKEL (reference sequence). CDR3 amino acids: CASSPGRGDYGYTF. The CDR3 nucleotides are TGTGCCAGCAGCCCAGGCCGGGGAGACTATGGCTACACCTTC.

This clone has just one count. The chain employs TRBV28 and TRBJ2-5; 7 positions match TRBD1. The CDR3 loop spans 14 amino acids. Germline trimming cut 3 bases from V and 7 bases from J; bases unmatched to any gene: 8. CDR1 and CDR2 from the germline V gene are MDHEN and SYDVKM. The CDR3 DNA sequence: TGTGCCAGCAGTTTTGGGGACAGTTTGGCGACCCAGTACTTC. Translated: CASSFGDSLATQYF.

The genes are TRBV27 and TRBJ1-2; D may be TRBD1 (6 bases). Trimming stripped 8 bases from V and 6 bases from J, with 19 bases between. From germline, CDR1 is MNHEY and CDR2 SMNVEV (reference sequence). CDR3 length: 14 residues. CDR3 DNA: TGTGCCAGCGCCGGGACATTCTATGGGGATGGCTACACCTTC. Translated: CASAGTFYGDGYTF.

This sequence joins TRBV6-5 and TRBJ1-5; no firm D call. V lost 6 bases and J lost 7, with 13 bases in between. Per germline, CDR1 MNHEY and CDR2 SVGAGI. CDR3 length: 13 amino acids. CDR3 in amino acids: CASSSQPGQPQHF. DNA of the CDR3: TGTGCCAGCAGCTCCCAGCCGGGCCAGCCCCAGCATTTT.

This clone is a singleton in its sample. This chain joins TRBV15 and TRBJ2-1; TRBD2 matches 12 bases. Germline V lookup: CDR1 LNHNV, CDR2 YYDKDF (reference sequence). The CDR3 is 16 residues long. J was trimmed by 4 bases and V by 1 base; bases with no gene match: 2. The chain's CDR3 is CATSRASGGVYNEQFF. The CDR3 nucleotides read TGTGCCACCAGCAGAGCTAGCGGGGGGGTGTACAATGAGCAGTTCTTC. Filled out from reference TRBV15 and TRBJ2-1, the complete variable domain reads DAMVIQNPRYQVTQFGKPVTLSCSQTLNHNVMYWYQQKSSQAPKLLFHYYDKDFNNEADTPDNFQSRRPNTSFCFLDIRSPGLGDTAMYLCATSRASGGVYNEQFFGPGTRLTVL.

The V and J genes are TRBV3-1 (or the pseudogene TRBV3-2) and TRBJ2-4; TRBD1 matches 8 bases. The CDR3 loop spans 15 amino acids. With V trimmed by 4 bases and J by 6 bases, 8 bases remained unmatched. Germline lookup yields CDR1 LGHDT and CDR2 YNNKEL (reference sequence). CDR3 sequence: CASSPPGQALNIQYF. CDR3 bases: TGTGCCAGCAGCCCTCCGGGACAGGCCCTAAACATTCAGTACTTC.

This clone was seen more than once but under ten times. The CDR3 region is CASSQENVGWKPQHF. The CDR3 nucleotides read TGCGCCAGCAGCCAAGAAAACGTAGGGTGGAAGCCCCAGCATTTT. The chain has TRBV4-1 and TRBJ1-5, with D unclear. Germline lookup yields CDR1 MGHRA and CDR2 YSYEKL. The CDR3 has 15 residues. The germline V and J ends were trimmed by 0 bases and 8 bases, with 14 bases remaining between them.

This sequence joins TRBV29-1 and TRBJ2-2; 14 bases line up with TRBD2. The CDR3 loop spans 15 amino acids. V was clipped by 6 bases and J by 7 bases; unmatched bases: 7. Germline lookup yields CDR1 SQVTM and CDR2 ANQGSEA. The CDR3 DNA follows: TGCAGCGTCCTGGGACTAGCGGGGGCGGTCGGGGAGCTGTTTTTT. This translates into CSVLGLAGAVGELFF.

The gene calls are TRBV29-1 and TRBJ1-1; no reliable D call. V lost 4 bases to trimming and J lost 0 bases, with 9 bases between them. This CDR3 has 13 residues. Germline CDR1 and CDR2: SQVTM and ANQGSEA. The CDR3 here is CSVGSQMNTEAFF. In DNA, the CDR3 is TGCAGCGTTGGTAGTCAGATGAACACTGAAGCTTTCTTT.

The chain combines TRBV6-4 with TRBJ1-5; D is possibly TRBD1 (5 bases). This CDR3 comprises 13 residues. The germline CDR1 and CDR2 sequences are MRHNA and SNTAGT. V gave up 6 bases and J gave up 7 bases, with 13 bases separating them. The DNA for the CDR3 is TGTGCCAGCAGCTCCGGGACCGGGCAGCCCCAGCATTTT. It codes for CASSSGTGQPQHF.

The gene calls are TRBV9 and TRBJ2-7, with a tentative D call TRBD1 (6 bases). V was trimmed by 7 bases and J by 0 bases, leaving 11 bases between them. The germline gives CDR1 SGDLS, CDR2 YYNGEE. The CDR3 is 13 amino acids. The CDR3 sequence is CASATGISYEQYF. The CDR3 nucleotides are TGTGCCAGCGCCACAGGGATCTCCTACGAGCAGTACTTC.

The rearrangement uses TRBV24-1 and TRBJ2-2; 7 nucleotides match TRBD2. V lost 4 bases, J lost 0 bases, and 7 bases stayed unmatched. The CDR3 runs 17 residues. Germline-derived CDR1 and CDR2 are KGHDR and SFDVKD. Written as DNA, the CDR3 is TGTGCCACCAGTGAATGGGGGGGGATAGCGAACACCGGGGAGCTGTTTTTT. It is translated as CATSEWGGIANTGELFF.

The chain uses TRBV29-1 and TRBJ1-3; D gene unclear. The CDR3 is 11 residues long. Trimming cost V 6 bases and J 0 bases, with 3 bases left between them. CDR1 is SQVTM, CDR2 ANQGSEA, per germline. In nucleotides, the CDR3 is TGCAGCGTCGGCTCTGGAAACACCATATATTTT. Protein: CSVGSGNTIYF.

In nucleotides, the CDR3 is TGTGCCACCAGTGACACCCGGACAGTCAATCAGCCCCAGCATTTT. This translates into CATSDTRTVNQPQHF. The genes are TRBV24-1 and TRBJ1-5; TRBD1 might be the D (6 bases). Germline CDR1 reads KGHDR; CDR2 reads SFDVKD. The CDR3 extends over 15 amino acids. V was pared by 4 bases and J by 3 bases, with 12 bases between.

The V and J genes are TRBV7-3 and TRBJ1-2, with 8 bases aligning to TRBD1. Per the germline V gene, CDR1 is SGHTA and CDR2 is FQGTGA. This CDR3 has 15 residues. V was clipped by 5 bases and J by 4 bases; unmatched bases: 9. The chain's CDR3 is CASSPLPDRAYGYTF. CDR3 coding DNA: TGTGCCAGCAGCCCCCTCCCGGACAGGGCCTATGGCTACACCTTC.

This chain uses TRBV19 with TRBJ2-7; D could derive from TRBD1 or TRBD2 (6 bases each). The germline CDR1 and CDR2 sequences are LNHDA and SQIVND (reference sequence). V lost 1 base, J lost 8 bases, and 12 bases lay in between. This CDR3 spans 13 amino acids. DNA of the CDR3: TGTGCCAGTAGTATAGGGGACCGGGGGCAGCAGTACTTC. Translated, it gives CASSIGDRGQQYF.

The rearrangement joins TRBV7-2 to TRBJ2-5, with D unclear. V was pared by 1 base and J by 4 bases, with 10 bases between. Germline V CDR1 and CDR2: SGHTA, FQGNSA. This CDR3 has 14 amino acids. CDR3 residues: CASSLDPTGETQYF. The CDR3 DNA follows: TGTGCCAGCAGCTTAGACCCCACGGGAGAGACCCAGTACTTC.

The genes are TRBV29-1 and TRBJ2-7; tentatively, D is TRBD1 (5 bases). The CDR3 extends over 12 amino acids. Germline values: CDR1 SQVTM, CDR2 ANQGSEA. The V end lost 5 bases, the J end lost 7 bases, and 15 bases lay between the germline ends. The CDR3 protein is CSVKGRKSEQYF. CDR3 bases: TGCAGCGTTAAGGGGCGAAAGAGTGAGCAGTACTTC.

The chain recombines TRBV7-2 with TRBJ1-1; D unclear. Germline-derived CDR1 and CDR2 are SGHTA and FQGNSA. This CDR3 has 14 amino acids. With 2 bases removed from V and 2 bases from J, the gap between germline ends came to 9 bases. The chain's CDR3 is CASSLRSTNTEAFF. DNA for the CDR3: TGTGCCAGCAGCTTACGGAGTACTAACACTGAAGCTTTCTTT.

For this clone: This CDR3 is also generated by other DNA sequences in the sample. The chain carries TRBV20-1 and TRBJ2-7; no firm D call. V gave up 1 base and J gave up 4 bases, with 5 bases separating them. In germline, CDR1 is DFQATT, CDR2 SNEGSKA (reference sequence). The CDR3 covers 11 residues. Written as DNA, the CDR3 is TGCAGTGCTAGAGCTAGTTACGAGCAGTACTTC. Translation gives CSARASYEQYF.

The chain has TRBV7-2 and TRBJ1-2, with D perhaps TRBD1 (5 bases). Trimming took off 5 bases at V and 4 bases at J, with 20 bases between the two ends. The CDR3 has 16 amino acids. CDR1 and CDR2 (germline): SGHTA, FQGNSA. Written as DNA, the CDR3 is TGTGCCAGCAGCGCCGCGGGCGGGGGGTACCGCTATGGCTACACCTTC. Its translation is CASSAAGGGYRYGYTF.

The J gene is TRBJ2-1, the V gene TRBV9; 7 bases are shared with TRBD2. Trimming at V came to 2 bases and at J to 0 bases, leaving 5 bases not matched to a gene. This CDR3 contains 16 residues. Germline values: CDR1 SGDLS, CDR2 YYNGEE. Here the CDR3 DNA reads TGTGCCAGCAGCGTGTCGGGGGGAAGCTCCTACAATGAGCAGTTCTTC. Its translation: CASSVSGGSSYNEQFF.

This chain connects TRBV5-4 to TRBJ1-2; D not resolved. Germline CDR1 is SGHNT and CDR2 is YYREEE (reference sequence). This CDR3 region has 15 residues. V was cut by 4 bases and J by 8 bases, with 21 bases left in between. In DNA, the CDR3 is TGTGCCAGCAGCACCGATCCCCCTGGCATTCAGGGCTACACCTTC. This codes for CASSTDPPGIQGYTF.

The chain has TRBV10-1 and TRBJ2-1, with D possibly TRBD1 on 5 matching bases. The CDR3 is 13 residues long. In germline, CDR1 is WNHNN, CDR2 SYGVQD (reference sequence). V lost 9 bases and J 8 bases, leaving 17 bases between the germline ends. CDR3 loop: CARINRKVYEQFF. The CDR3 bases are TGCGCCAGGATTAACAGGAAAGTCTATGAGCAGTTCTTC.

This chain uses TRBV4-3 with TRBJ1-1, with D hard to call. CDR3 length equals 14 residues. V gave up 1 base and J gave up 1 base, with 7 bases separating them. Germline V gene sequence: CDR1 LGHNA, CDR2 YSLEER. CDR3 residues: CASSQGRANTEAFF. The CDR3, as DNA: TGCGCCAGCAGCCAAGGACGAGCGAACACTGAAGCTTTCTTT.

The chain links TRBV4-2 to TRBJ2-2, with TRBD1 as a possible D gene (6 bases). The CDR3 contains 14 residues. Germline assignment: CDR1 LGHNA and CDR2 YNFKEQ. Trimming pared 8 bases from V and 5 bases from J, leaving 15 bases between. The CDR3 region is CASGPGTRTGELFF. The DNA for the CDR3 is TGTGCCAGCGGCCCCGGGACAAGGACCGGGGAGCTGTTTTTT.